Shown below are 16 T cell receptor beta chains from a single sample sequenced in a study of control samples from healthy donors and cancer patients. Only in-frame clones appear in the TCRdb table, and some are missing; sequencing was by immunoSEQ multiplex PCR. This sample has approximately 100,000 clones, with 82% found just once. The sequenced sample was blood. These receptors were obtained from a man between 60 and 70 years old in good health.

This sequence joins TRBV27 and TRBJ2-7, with a possible D match to TRBD2 (6 bases). The CDR3 contains 15 residues. Trimming shortened V by 3 bases and J by 1 base, and 13 bases separated the two germline ends. Germline loops: CDR1 MNHEY, CDR2 SMNVEV (reference sequence). The CDR3 region is CASSFGGSASYEQYF. The CDR3 coding sequence is TGTGCCAGCAGTTTTGGAGGGTCAGCATCCTACGAGCAGTACTTC.

V and J are TRBV6-1 and TRBJ1-4; D is unclear. CDR1 is MNHNS, CDR2 SASEGT, per germline. There are 14 residues in the CDR3. Trimming took off 2 bases at V and 16 bases at J, with 20 bases between the two ends. The DNA of the CDR3 is TGTGCCAGCAGTGAAATCTTTAAATTCGACCTCGCGTTTTTT. It is translated as CASSEIFKFDLAFF.

The chain joins TRBV18 to TRBJ2-7, with 9 nucleotides matching TRBD2. Germline trimming cut 2 bases from V and 2 bases from J; bases unmatched to any gene: 7. The CDR3 totals 16 residues. Germline V lookup: CDR1 KGHSH, CDR2 LQKENI. In nucleotides, the CDR3 is TGTGCCAGCTCACCAGATAGCGGGAGTATTCCCTACGAGCAGTACTTC. This encodes CASSPDSGSIPYEQYF.

CDR3 sequence: CASGLVRGAYQETQYF. In nucleotides, the CDR3 is TGTGCTAGTGGTTTGGTTAGGGGCGCGTACCAAGAGACCCAGTACTTC. The gene calls are TRBV12-5 and TRBJ2-5, with a possible D match to TRBD1 (5 bases). This CDR3 contains 16 residues. Germline assignment: CDR1 LGHNT and CDR2 FRNRAP. The V end was cut by 0 bases, the J end by 0 bases, with 11 bases between.

The chain is built from TRBV19 and TRBJ2-1; the D gene is possibly TRBD2 (7 bases). CDR3 length: 15 amino acids. V dropped 7 bases and J dropped 8 bases, with 21 bases sitting between them. The V gene's germline CDR1 is LNHDA and CDR2 SQIVND (reference sequence). The CDR3, as DNA: TGTGCCAGTACCCGACTAGCTCTTGAGGGGGATGAGCAGTTCTTC. This codes for CASTRLALEGDEQFF.

This chain links TRBV5-4 with TRBJ1-2; 8 bases fit TRBD1. V lost 0 bases, J lost 10 bases, and 8 bases stayed unmatched. Germline V lookup: CDR1 SGHNT, CDR2 YYREEE (reference sequence). The CDR3 runs to 14 residues. In DNA, the CDR3 is TGTGCCAGCAGCTTGGGGGACAGGACATCGGTCTACACCTTC. This gives the protein CASSLGDRTSVYTF.

Of note for this clone: Other DNA sequences in the same sample also yield this CDR3. The chain links TRBV2 to TRBJ1-5, with 9 bases that match TRBD1. Germline V lookup: CDR1 SNHLY, CDR2 FYNNEI. The CDR3 is 15 amino acids. The V gene end was trimmed by 3 bases and the J gene end by 2 bases; junction bases not matched to a gene: 2. For the CDR3, the DNA is TGTGCCAGCAGTGATCGGACAGGGGGCAATCAGCCCCAGCATTTT. Encoded protein: CASSDRTGGNQPQHF.

V usage is TRBV4-1 and J usage is TRBJ2-7; no clear D. The germline V gene encodes CDR1 MGHRA and CDR2 YSYEKL. Trimming removed 4 bases at V and 3 bases at J, with 10 bases between. This CDR3 comprises 13 residues. CDR3 in DNA: TGCGCCAGCAGCCCAGACAACATCTACGAGCAGTACTTC. This encodes CASSPDNIYEQYF.

This chain connects TRBV5-1 to TRBJ2-3, with D unresolved. Trimming left V 2 bases short and J 4 bases short, with 11 bases between. Germline V gene sequence: CDR1 SGHRS, CDR2 YFSETQ. CDR3 size: 14 residues. The CDR3 sequence: CASSFALVADTQYF. CDR3 bases: TGCGCCAGCAGCTTTGCGCTAGTTGCAGATACGCAGTATTTT.

The chain links TRBV25-1 to TRBJ2-6; D possibly corresponds to TRBD1 (5 bases). Trimming stripped 4 bases from V and 1 base from J, with 5 bases between. This CDR3 region has 14 residues. Germline V gene lookup returns CDR1 MGHDK and CDR2 SYGVNS. CDR3 sequence reads: CASSAGSGANVLTF. In DNA, the CDR3 is TGTGCCAGCAGTGCAGGGTCTGGGGCCAACGTCCTGACTTTC.

The chain is built from TRBV5-8 and TRBJ2-7; D gene uncertain. Germline CDR1 SGHTS, CDR2 YDEGEE. This CDR3 has 14 amino acids. Deletions cut 4 bases from V and 5 bases from J, with 16 bases between. The chain's CDR3 is CASSADWASNEQYF. For the CDR3, the DNA is TGTGCCAGCAGCGCCGATTGGGCTAGTAACGAGCAGTACTTC.

The chain couples TRBV27 to TRBJ2-7; 7 nucleotides match TRBD1. V trimming: 6 bases; J trimming: 5 bases; junction bases outside the gene matches: 16. CDR3 size: 16 residues. Germline loops: CDR1 MNHEY, CDR2 SMNVEV (reference sequence). Written as DNA, the CDR3 is TGTGCCAGCAGCCACTCCGTACGACAGGGTAGCAACGAGCAGTACTTC. Encoded protein: CASSHSVRQGSNEQYF.

The chain combines TRBV12-3 or TRBV12-4 with TRBJ2-7, with 9 nucleotides matching TRBD2. CDR3 size: 13 residues. Losses at the gene ends were 5 bases for V and 5 bases for J; bases not matched to a gene: 4. CDR3 region: CASSDSGSNEQYF. The CDR3 DNA sequence: TGTGCCAGCAGTGATAGCGGGAGCAACGAGCAGTACTTC.

The count of this clone is one. The chain is built from TRBV7-9 and TRBJ1-2; 9 nucleotides align to TRBD1. V was clipped by 1 base and J by 8 bases; unmatched bases: 11. The CDR3 is 16 amino acids. Germline assignment: CDR1 SEHNR and CDR2 FQNEAQ (reference sequence). The CDR3 DNA sequence: TGTGCCAGCAGCTTAGACGGGACAGGGCTCCCTCTAGGCTACACCTTC. It specifies CASSLDGTGLPLGYTF. Supplemented by reference TRBV7-9 and TRBJ1-2, the full variable domain reads DTGVSQNPRHKITKRGQNVTFRCDPISEHNRLYWYRQTLGQGPEFLTYFQNEAQLEKSRLLSDRFSAERPKGSFSTLEIQRTEQGDSAMYLCASSLDGTGLPLGYTFGSGTRLTVV.

There are a few counts of this clone. V and J are TRBV19 and TRBJ1-5; TRBD1 matches at 11 bases. Germline V gene sequence: CDR1 LNHDA, CDR2 SQIVND (reference sequence). The V segment lost 5 bases and the J segment 3 bases; nucleotides outside the gene matches: 12. The CDR3 is 18 residues long. For the CDR3, the DNA is TGTGCCAGTAGTCCAAGTGGACAGGGGGCTTTACACAATCAGCCCCAGCATTTT. The encoded protein is CASSPSGQGALHNQPQHF.

This sequence joins TRBV5-8 and TRBJ2-7; D unclear. The V and J ends lost 3 bases and 3 bases respectively, with 10 bases between them. The CDR3 spans 13 residues. Germline loops: CDR1 SGHTS, CDR2 YDEGEE. CDR3 protein: CASSYPPNYEQYF. DNA for the CDR3: TGTGCCAGCAGCTACCCCCCGAACTACGAGCAGTACTTC. The full variable domain, rest sourced from reference TRBV5-8 and TRBJ2-7, is EAGVTQSPTHLIKTRGQQATLRCSPISGHTSVYWYQQALGLGLQFLLWYDEGEERNRGNFPPRFSGRQFPNYSSELNVNALELEDSALYLCASSYPPNYEQYFGPGTRLTVT.